The present T cell receptor (beta chain) was sequenced within a study of OX40 agonist ivuxolimab in advanced cancers. Study background: The eligibility criteria allowed prior anti-PD-1, anti-PD-L1 or anti-CTLA-4 therapy, and around 40% had some.

The CDR3 has 12 amino acids. Germline V gene data show CDR1 as MNHEY and CDR2 as SVGAGI. V was cut by 6 bases and J by 0 bases, with 6 bases left in between. About this clone itself: Antigen: not known.

The protocol was immunoSEQ multiplex PCR, while the TCRdb copy is restricted to in-frame clones and leaves out a portion. The sample includes 70,000 to 95,000 clones, approximately 93% of them seen just once. Study observations and caveats: Among patients with partial responses at 0.1-3.0 mg/kg, clonal expansion was among the lowest.

Any history of autoimmune disease or systemic immunosuppression disqualified patients. The genes are TRBV6-5 and TRBJ2-7; D is unresolved. The sequence derives from an adult with an advanced solid tumor such as melanoma, head and neck, liver or kidney cancer. This specimen consisted of CD4+ or CD8+ T cells sorted from blood, obtained in a trial of the OX40 agonist ivuxolimab. The CDR3 loop is CASRGVSYEQYF. CDR3 DNA sequence: TGTGCCAGCAGGGGCGTCTCCTACGAGCAGTACTTC.